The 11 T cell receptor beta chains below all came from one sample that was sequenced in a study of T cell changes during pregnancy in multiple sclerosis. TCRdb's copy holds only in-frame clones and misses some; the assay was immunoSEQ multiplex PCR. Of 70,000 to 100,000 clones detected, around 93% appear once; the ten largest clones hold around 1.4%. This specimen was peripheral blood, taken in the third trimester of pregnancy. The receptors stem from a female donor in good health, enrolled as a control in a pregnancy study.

Written as DNA, the CDR3 is TGCGCCAGCACATCCGGGACTAGCGGCTACGAGCAGTACTTC. This codes for CASTSGTSGYEQYF. The chain has TRBV5-1 and TRBJ2-7; 11 bases line up with TRBD2. The CDR3 is made up of 14 amino acids. V was clipped by 6 bases and J by 3 bases; unmatched bases: 5. Germline-derived CDR1 and CDR2 are SGHRS and YFSETQ.

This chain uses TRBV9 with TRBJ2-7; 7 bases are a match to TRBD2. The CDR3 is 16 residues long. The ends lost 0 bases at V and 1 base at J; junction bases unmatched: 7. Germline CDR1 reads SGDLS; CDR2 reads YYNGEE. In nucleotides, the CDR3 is TGTGCCAGCAGCGTAGGGGCGGGAGAGGGTTCCTACGAGCAGTACTTC. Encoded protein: CASSVGAGEGSYEQYF.

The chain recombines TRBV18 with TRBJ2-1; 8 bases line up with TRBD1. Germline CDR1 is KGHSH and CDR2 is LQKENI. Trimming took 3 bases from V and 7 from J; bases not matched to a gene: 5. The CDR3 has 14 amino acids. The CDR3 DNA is TGTGCCAGCTCACCCGACAGGGGTGTAAATGAGCAGTTCTTC. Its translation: CASSPDRGVNEQFF.

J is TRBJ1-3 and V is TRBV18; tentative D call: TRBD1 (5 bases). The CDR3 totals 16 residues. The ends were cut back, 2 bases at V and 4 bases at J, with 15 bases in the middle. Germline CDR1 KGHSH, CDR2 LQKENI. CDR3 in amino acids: CASSPSAGVSGNTIYF. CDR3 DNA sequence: TGTGCCAGCTCACCAAGTGCGGGGGTGTCCGGAAACACCATATATTTT.

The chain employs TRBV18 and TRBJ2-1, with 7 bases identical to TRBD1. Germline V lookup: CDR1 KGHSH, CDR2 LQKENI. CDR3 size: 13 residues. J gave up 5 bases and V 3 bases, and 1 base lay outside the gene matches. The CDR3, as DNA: TGTGCCAGCTCACCGACAGGGAACAATGAGCAGTTCTTC. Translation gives CASSPTGNNEQFF.

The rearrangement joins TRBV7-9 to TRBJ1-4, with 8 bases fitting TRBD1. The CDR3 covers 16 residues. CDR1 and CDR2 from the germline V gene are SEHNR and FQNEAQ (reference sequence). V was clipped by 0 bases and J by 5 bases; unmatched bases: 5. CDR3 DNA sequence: TGTGCCAGCAGCTTAGCGACGGCAGGGGGCAATGAAAAACTGTTTTTT. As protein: CASSLATAGGNEKLFF.

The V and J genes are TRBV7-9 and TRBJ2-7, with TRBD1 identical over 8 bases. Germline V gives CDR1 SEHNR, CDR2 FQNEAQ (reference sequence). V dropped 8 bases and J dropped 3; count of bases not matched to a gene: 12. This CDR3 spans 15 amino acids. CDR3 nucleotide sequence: TGTGCCAGCGGTTCGGACCCGGGACAGGTCTACGAGCAGTACTTC. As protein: CASGSDPGQVYEQYF.

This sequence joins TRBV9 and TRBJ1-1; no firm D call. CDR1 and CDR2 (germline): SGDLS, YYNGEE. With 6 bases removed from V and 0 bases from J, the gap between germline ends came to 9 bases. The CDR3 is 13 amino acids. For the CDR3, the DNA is TGTGCCAGCAACGAGCACTTGAACACTGAAGCTTTCTTT. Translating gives CASNEHLNTEAFF.

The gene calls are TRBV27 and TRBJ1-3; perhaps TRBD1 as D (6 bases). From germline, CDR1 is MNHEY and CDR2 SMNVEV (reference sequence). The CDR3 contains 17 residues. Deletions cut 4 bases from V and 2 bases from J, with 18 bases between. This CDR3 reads CASSSNQGSLAGNTIYF. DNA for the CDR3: TGTGCCAGCAGTTCCAACCAGGGGAGTTTGGCTGGAAACACCATATATTTT.

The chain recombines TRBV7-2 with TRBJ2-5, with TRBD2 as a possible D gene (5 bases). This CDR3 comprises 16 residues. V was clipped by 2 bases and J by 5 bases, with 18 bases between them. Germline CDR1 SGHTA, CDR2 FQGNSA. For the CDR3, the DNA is TGTGCCAGCAGCTTATGGGCTAGCCCCTCCCGGGAGACCCAGTACTTC. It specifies CASSLWASPSRETQYF.

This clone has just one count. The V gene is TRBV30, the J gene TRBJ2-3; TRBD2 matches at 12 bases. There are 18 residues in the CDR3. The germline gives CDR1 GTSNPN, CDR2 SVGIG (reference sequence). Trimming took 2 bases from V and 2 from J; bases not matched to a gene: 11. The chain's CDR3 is CAWSRDPGLAGYTDTQYF. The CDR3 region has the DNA TGTGCCTGGAGTCGGGACCCGGGACTAGCGGGCTACACAGATACGCAGTATTTT. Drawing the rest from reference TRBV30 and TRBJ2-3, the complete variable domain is SQTIHQWPATLVQPVGSPLSLECTVEGTSNPNLYWYRQAAGRGLQLLFYSVGIGQISSEVPQNLSASRPQDRQFILSSKKLLLSDSGFYLCAWSRDPGLAGYTDTQYFGPGTRLTVL.